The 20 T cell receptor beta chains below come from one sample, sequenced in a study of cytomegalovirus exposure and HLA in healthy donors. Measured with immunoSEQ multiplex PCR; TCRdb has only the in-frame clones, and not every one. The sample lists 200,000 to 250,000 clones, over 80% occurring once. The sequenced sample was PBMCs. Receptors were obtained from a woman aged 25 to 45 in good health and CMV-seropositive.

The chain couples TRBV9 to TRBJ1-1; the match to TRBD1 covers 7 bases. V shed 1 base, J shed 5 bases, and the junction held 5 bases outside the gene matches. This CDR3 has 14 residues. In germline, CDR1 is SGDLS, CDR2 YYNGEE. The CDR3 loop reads CASSVTGERTEAFF. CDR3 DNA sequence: TGTGCCAGCAGCGTAACAGGGGAGAGGACTGAAGCTTTCTTT. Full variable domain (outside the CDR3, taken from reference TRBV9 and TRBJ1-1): DSGVTQTPKHLITATGQRVTLRCSPRSGDLSVYWYQQSLDQGLQFLIQYYNGEERAKGNILERFSAQQFPDLHSELNLSSLELGDSALYFCASSVTGERTEAFFGQGTRLTVV.

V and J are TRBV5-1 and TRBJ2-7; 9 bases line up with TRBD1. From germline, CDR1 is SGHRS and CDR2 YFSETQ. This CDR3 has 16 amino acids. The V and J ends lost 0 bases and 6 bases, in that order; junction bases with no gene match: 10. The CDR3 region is CASSLAVLQGASEQYF. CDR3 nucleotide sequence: TGCGCCAGCAGCTTGGCTGTACTACAGGGGGCGAGCGAGCAGTACTTC.

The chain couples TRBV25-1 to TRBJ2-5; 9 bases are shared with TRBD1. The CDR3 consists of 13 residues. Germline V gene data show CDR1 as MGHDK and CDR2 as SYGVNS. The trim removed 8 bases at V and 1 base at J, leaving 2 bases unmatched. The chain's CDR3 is CASGGQGQETQYF. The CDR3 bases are TGTGCCAGCGGGGGACAGGGCCAAGAGACCCAGTACTTC.

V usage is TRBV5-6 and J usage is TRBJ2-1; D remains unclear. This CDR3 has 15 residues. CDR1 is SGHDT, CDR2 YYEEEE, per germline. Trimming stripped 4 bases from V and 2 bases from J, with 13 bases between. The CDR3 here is CASSTADVTYNEQFF. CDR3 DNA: TGTGCCAGCAGCACCGCAGACGTAACCTACAATGAGCAGTTCTTC.

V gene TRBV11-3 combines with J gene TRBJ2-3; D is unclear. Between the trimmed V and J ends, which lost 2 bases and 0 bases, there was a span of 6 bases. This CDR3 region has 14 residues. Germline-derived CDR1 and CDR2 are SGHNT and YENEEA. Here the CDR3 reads CASSLRGSTDTQYF. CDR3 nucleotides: TGTGCCAGCAGCTTACGAGGAAGCACAGATACGCAGTATTTT.

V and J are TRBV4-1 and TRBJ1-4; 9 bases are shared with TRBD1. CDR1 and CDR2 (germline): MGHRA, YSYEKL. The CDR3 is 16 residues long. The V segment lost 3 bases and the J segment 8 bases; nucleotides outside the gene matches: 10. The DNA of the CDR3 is TGCGCCAGCAGCCACCGGGACAGGGATCAAAGGGAAAAACTGTTTTTT. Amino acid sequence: CASSHRDRDQREKLFF.

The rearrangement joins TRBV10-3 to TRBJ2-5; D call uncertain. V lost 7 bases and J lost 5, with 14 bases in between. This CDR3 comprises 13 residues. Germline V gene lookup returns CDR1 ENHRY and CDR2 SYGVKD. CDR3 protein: CAITPETEETQYF. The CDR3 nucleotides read TGTGCCATCACCCCAGAAACAGAGGAGACCCAGTACTTC.

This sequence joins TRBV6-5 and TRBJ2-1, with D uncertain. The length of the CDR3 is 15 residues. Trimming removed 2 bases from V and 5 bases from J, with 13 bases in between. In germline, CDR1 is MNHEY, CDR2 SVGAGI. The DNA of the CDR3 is TGTGCCAGCAGTTACGTAGCACTGAGCCACAATGAGCAGTTCTTC. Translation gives CASSYVALSHNEQFF.

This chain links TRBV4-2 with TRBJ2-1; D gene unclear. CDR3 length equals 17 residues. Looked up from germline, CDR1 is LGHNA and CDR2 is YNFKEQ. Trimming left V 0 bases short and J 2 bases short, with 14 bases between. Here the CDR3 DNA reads TGTGCCAGCAGCCAAGATTTCAAGTCCTTAACCTACAATGAGCAGTTCTTC. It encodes CASSQDFKSLTYNEQFF.

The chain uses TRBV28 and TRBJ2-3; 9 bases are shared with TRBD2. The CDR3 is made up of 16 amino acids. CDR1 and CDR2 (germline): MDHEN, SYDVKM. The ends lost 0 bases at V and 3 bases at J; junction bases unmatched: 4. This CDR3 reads CASSLWAGGRTDTQYF. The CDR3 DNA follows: TGTGCCAGCAGTTTATGGGCGGGAGGGCGGACAGATACGCAGTATTTT.

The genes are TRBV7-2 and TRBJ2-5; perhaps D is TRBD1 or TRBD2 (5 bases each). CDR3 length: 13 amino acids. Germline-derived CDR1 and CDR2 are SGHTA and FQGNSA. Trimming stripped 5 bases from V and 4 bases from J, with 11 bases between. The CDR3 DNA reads TGTGCCAGCAGCCGAGGGGTGCTAGAGACCCAGTACTTC. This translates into CASSRGVLETQYF.

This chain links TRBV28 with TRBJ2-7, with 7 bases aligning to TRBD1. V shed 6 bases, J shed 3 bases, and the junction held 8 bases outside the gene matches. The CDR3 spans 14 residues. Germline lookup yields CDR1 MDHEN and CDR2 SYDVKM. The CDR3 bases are TGTGCCAGCAGATCCGGGACAGTAATCTACGAGCAGTACTTC. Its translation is CASRSGTVIYEQYF.

This CDR3 reads CAIRTGGGYEQYF. The CDR3 nucleotides are TGTGCCATCAGGACAGGGGGAGGCTACGAGCAGTACTTC. The chain recombines TRBV10-3 with TRBJ2-7; 9 nucleotides line up with TRBD1. CDR1 is ENHRY and CDR2 is SYGVKD in the germline V gene. The CDR3 has 13 amino acids. Trimming cost V 6 bases and J 3 bases; bases outside gene matches: 3.

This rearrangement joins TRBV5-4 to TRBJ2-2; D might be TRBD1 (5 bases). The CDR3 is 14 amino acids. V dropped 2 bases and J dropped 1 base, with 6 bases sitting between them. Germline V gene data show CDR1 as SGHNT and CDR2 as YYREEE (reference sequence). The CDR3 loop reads CASSLDRNTGELFF. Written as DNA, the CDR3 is TGTGCCAGCAGCTTAGACAGGAACACCGGGGAGCTGTTTTTT.

As DNA, the CDR3 is TGTGCCAGCTCACACCGGGACAGGGCAAACAATGAGCAGTTCTTC. Translated, it gives CASSHRDRANNEQFF. V usage is TRBV18 and J usage is TRBJ2-1, with 9 bases fitting TRBD1. CDR1 KGHSH and CDR2 LQKENI come from the germline V gene. V gave up 4 bases and J gave up 5 bases; unmatched junction bases: 6. CDR3 length equals 15 residues.

The CDR3 coding sequence is TGTGCCAGCAGCTTAGATCCGACCTATGGCTACACCTTC. As protein: CASSLDPTYGYTF. The chain couples TRBV7-9 to TRBJ1-2; no clear D. The CDR3 covers 13 residues. V was trimmed by 1 base and J by 4 bases, leaving 7 bases between them. Germline V lookup: CDR1 SEHNR, CDR2 FQNEAQ (reference sequence).

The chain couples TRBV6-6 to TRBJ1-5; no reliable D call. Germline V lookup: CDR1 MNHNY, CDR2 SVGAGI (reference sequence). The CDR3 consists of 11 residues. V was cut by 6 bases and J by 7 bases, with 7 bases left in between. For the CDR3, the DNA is TGTGCCAGCAGGGCGGAACAGCCCCAGCATTTT. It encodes CASRAEQPQHF.

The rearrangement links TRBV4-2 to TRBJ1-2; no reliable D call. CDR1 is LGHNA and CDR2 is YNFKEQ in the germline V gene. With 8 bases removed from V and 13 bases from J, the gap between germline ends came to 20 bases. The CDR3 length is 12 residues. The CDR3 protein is CASRVGSMDSTF. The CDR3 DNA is TGTGCCAGCCGCGTAGGGAGCATGGATTCCACCTTC.

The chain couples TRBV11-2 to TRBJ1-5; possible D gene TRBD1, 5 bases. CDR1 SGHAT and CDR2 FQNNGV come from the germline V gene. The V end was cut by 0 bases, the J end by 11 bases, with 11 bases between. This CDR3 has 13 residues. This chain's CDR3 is CASSLDSGATQHF. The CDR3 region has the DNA TGTGCCAGCAGCTTAGATAGCGGGGCAACCCAGCATTTT.

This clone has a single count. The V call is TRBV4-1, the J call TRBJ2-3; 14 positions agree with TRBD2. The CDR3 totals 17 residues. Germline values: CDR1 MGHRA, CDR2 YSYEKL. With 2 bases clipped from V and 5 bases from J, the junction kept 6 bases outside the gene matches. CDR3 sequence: CASSQSPGTSGRDTQYF. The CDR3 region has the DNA TGCGCCAGCAGCCAATCACCCGGGACTAGCGGGAGAGATACGCAGTATTTT.